The clone carrying this T cell receptor (beta chain) was recorded once. Original handling: Estimated nucleated cell counts came from reference gene primer amplification. This table comes from immunoSEQ multiplex PCR, and its TCRdb copy is limited to in-frame clones, with some not included. V and J calls and clone size are copied from that table; D and trimming were computed from the DNA. The sample gives 200,000 to 250,000 clones, around four fifths of which show up once; around 8.8% is in the top ten. The CDR3 has 15 residues. After removal of 4 bases from V and 1 base from J, the junction contained 4 bases not matched to a gene. CDR1 is KGHSH and CDR2 is LQKENI in the germline V gene. The sample is drawn from a study of blood T cell repertoires in COVID-19. The overall study: COVID-19 samples, acute and convalescent, were from the United States, Italy and Spain.

Participant ages covered about 18 to 95 years across 20 to 25 US areas. Participants were placed into cohorts based on the clinical history they reported. The receptor comes from a man aged 35-49 years who had recovered from COVID-19. The chain recombines TRBV18 with TRBJ2-7, with 10 bases aligning to TRBD2. The sequencing input was PBMCs or T cells enriched from blood (not recorded which). This chain's CDR3 is CASSQLAGYSYEQYF. The CDR3 DNA reads TGTGCCAGCTCACAACTAGCGGGATATTCCTACGAGCAGTACTTC.